This T cell receptor beta chain came from a study of blood T cell repertoires in COVID-19. Only in-frame clones appear in the TCRdb table, and some are missing; sequencing was by immunoSEQ multiplex PCR. The sample includes roughly 280,000 clones, about 88% of them seen just once. Source material: peripheral blood. The TCR sequence derives from a man aged 30-40 years with active or convalescent COVID-19.

The CDR3 protein is CASSQERGVGQPQHF. The CDR3 DNA reads as TGCGCCAGCAGCCAAGAGCGGGGCGTCGGTCAGCCCCAGCATTTT. This rearrangement joins TRBV4-3 to TRBJ1-5, with D possibly matching TRBD1 (5 bases). CDR1 and CDR2 (germline): LGHNA, YSLEER. CDR3 length: 15 amino acids. Trimming stripped 0 bases from V and 6 bases from J, with 12 bases between.